A single sample is the source of the 9 T cell receptor beta chains below, sequenced in a study of beta chain features in type 1 diabetes. The investigators reverse transcribed all of the isolated RNA, so they sequenced expressed TCRB transcripts. Sequencing was performed with immunoSEQ multiplex PCR; in TCRdb, only in-frame clones are kept and a portion is missing. This repertoire shows 200,000 to 250,000 clones, about 10% found once; its top ten account for 0.034%. The sample was naive CD4+ T cells from blood. Receptors were obtained from a woman younger than 30 in good health.

This clone has more than one count but fewer than ten. The rearrangement joins TRBV4-1 to TRBJ2-1, with D unclear. The germline CDR1 and CDR2 sequences are MGHRA and YSYEKL. V was shortened by 0 bases and J by 5 bases, with 17 bases between the two germline ends. The CDR3 spans 17 residues. The CDR3 protein is CASSQDSADSIHNEQFF. The DNA of the CDR3 is TGCGCCAGCAGCCAAGATTCAGCAGACTCGATCCACAATGAGCAGTTCTTC.

This clone was seen a handful of times. This chain connects TRBV6-1 to TRBJ1-2, with D uncertain. Germline loops: CDR1 MNHNS, CDR2 SASEGT. The ends were cut back, 7 bases at V and 4 bases at J, with 10 bases in the middle. The CDR3 loop spans 12 amino acids. This chain's CDR3 is CASKSYAYGYTF. The CDR3 coding sequence is TGTGCCAGCAAAAGCTATGCCTATGGCTACACCTTC.

CDR3 sequence (DNA): TGCGCCAGCAGCTCCACTTTGCGGGGGGGCTCCTACAATGAGCAGTTCTTC. Protein product: CASSSTLRGGSYNEQFF. The genes are TRBV5-1 and TRBJ2-1, with 9 bases identical to TRBD2. With V trimmed by 3 bases and J by 0 bases, 7 bases remained unmatched. CDR3 length equals 17 residues. Per the germline V gene, CDR1 is SGHRS and CDR2 is YFSETQ.

The V gene is TRBV29-1, the J gene TRBJ2-5; 7 positions match TRBD1. The germline V gene encodes CDR1 SQVTM and CDR2 ANQGSEA. V lost 8 bases to trimming and J lost 1 base; unmatched junction nucleotides: 4. This CDR3 has 12 residues. The CDR3 protein is CSFNRGQETQYF. In nucleotides, the CDR3 is TGCAGCTTCAACAGGGGCCAAGAGACCCAGTACTTC. Filled out from reference TRBV29-1 and TRBJ2-5, the complete variable domain reads SAVISQKPSRDICQRGTSLTIQCQVDSQVTMMFWYRQQPGQSLTLIATANQGSEATYESGFVIDKFPISRPNLTFSTLTVSNMSPEDSSIYLCSFNRGQETQYFGPGTRLLVL.

There are a few counts of this clone. The chain joins TRBV19 to TRBJ1-5, with 7 bases matching TRBD1. Germline V gives CDR1 LNHDA, CDR2 SQIVND (reference sequence). There are 14 residues in the CDR3. Trimming took 5 bases from V and 1 from J; bases not matched to a gene: 2. The CDR3 region has the DNA TGTGCCAGTAGTCCGACAGGGAGCAATCAGCCCCAGCATTTT. Translation gives CASSPTGSNQPQHF.

This clone was counted a few times. The V call is TRBV5-1, the J call TRBJ1-1; TRBD1 matches 7 bases. Losses at the gene ends were 2 bases for V and 4 bases for J; bases not matched to a gene: 11. Germline values: CDR1 SGHRS, CDR2 YFSETQ. This CDR3 has 16 residues. The CDR3 DNA reads TGCGCCAGCAGCTTTGTCGGCGGGGCAGGGGGCACTGAAGCTTTCTTT. Translation: CASSFVGGAGGTEAFF.

This clone occurred a few times. The genes are TRBV4-1 and TRBJ2-1; D is uncertain. Germline V gives CDR1 MGHRA, CDR2 YSYEKL. The V end was cut by 1 base, the J end by 0 bases, with 10 bases between. The CDR3 extends over 16 amino acids. The CDR3 nucleotides are TGCGCCAGCAGCCAAGGGTTGCCCAGCTCCTACAATGAGCAGTTCTTC. It yields the protein CASSQGLPSSYNEQFF.

This clone has just a few counts. This chain connects TRBV5-1 to TRBJ1-1; no clear D. The CDR3 totals 14 residues. CDR1 is SGHRS, CDR2 YFSETQ, per germline. Trimming left V 4 bases short and J 3 bases short, with 13 bases between. The CDR3 sequence: CASSPNSRDTEAFF. The CDR3 DNA is TGCGCCAGCAGCCCAAATTCCCGGGACACTGAAGCTTTCTTT.

This clone was seen more than once but under ten times. This chain links TRBV5-1 with TRBJ2-1, with 9 bases lining up with TRBD1. Losses at the gene ends were 5 bases for V and 0 bases for J; bases not matched to a gene: 12. The CDR3 extends over 18 amino acids. From germline, CDR1 is SGHRS and CDR2 YFSETQ. The CDR3 DNA reads as TGCGCCAGCAGGCCCGACAGGGGGAATGCAATCTCCTACAATGAGCAGTTCTTC. As protein: CASRPDRGNAISYNEQFF.